This TCR beta chain came from a study of response to subunit inactivated influenza vaccine. Notes on the study in general: The study's authors posited that every seasonal influenza vaccination enlists few new T cells.

This clonotype was recorded only once. The antigen is unknown. The CDR3 spans 15 residues. The V gene's germline CDR1 is KGHSY and CDR2 FQNENV. The germline V and J ends were trimmed by 0 bases and 7 bases, with 13 bases remaining between them. TCRdb recomputed calls from the RT-PCR reads with MiXCR, one row per CDR3 protein. The table lists just over 300,000 distinct CDR3 sequences, about a fifth of them singletons. The TCR originated in a man aged 45 to 70 who received an inactivated influenza vaccine. The sequenced sample was PBMCs from blood, obtained about 20 months after vaccination. The chain joins TRBV16 to TRBJ2-4, with a weak D call TRBD2 (6 bases). DNA of the CDR3: TGTGCCAGCAGCCAATCAGGGCACCGGGGGAACATTCAGTACTTC. It translates to CASSQSGHRGNIQYF.